This T cell receptor (beta chain) was identified in a study of blood T cells in healthy people across ages. Each sample gave at least 6.5 million isolated PBMCs. Extractions gave at least 5 micrograms of total RNA per sample. The authors ran a second PCR of roughly 6 to 12 cycles using a sample-barcoded 5' primer and a J-beta primer mix. Each CDR3 protein is one row after TCRdb ran MiXCR on the 5' RACE reads. Seen here are 540,000 or so distinct CDR3 sequences, nearly 25% observed once, and the top ten hold around 10%. A further study also used this sample, focusing on T cells of mothers and their children. This second study notes: A primer called M1S, used in the second PCR, added sample barcodes and 2-4 random nucleotides.

What was sequenced was blood. The receptor's source is a boy aged 5-17 years in good health.

The CDR3 region is CAIRKPTEETQYF. The DNA of the CDR3 is TGTGCCATCAGAAAACCCACGGAGGAGACCCAGTACTTC. The rearrangement joins TRBV10-3 to TRBJ2-5; no clear D. Germline CDR1 and CDR2: ENHRY and SYGVKD. This CDR3 has 13 amino acids. V lost 6 bases and J lost 5, with 13 bases in between.